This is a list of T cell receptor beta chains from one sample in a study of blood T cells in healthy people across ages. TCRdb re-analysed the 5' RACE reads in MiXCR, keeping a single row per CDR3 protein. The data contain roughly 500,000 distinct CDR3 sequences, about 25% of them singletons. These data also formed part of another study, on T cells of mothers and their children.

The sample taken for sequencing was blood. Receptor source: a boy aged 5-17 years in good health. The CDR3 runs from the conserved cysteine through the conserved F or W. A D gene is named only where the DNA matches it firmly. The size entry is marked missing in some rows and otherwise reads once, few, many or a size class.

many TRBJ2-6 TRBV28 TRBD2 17 TGTGCCAGCAGCCCTGGGACTAGCGGCTCTGGGGCCAACGTCCTGACTTTC CASSPGTSGSGANVLTF
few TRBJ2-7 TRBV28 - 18 TGTGCCAGCAGTCTCTCGGGCGAGGCACCATCTAAGGCCTACGAGCAGTACTTC CASSLSGEAPSKAYEQYF
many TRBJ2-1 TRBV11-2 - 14 TGTGCCAGCAGGTATCCGGGGCTTAACAATGAGCAGTTCTTC CASRYPGLNNEQFF
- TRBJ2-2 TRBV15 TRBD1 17 TGTGCCACCAGCTTCCGGACAGGGGTGGTGGACACCGGGGAGCTGTTTTTT CATSFRTGVVDTGELFF
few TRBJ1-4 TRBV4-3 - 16 TGCGCCAGCAGCCAAGGAGAAGCAGGGCGTAATGAAAAACTGTTTTTT CASSQGEAGRNEKLFF
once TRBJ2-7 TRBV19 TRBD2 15 TGTGCCAGTAGTATAGAGGCGGGACTATCCTACGAGCAGTACTTC CASSIEAGLSYEQYF
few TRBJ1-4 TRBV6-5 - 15 TGTGCCAGCAGTACGCGGGGTGCAACTAATGAAAAACTGTTTTTT CASSTRGATNEKLFF
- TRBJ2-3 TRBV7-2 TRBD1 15 TGTGCCAGCAGCTTTGGCGGGACAGGGACGGATACGCAGTATTTT CASSFGGTGTDTQYF
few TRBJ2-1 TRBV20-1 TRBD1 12 TGCAGTGTTCAAGAGACAGGGTTAAGCCGGTTCTTC CSVQETGLSRFF
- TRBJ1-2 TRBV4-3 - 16 TGCGCCAGCAGCCAAGATCTTGTTAGGGCCAACTATGGCTACACCTTC CASSQDLVRANYGYTF
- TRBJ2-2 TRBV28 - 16 TGTGCCAGCAGCTCGCGGCCAGGGGCGAACACCGGGGAGCTGTTTTTT CASSSRPGANTGELFF
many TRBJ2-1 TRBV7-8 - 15 TGTGCCAGCAGCTTGAAGGCATACTCCTACAATGAGCAGTTCTTC CASSLKAYSYNEQFF
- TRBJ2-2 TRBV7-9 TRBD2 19 TGTGCCAGCAGCCCTCACATCCTAGCGGAGAGCAGAAACACCGGGGAGCTGTTTTTT CASSPHILAESRNTGELFF
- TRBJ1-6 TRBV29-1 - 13 TGCAGCGTTGGCCGGGACCCTAGTTCACCCCTCCACTTT CSVGRDPSSPLHF
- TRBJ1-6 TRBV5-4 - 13 TGTGCCAGCAGCTCAACCAGGGAGGCACCCCTCCACTTT CASSSTREAPLHF
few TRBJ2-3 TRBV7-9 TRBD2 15 TGTGCCAGCAGCGCGAGCGGGAGACGGGAAGATACGCAGTATTTT CASSASGRREDTQYF
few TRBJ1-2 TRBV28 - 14 TGTGCCAGCAGTTTATCCCTAGAGACCTATGGCTACACCTTC CASSLSLETYGYTF
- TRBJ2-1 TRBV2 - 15 TGTGCCAGCAGTCGGGACTCCCTTCGGGACAATGAGCAGTTCTTC CASSRDSLRDNEQFF
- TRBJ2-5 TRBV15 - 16 TGTGCCACCAGCAGAGTAGGCGGGCAGACTCAAGAGACCCAGTACTTC CATSRVGGQTQETQYF
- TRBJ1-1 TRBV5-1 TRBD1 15 TGCGCCAGCAGCCTACAGGGGCCGGGGAACACTGAAGCTTTCTTT CASSLQGPGNTEAFF
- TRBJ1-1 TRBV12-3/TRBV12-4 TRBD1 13 TGTGCCAGCAGCGGACAGGGGGGGACTGAAGCTTTCTTT CASSGQGGTEAFF
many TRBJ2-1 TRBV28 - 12 TGTGCCAGCAGGCGGGGCTACAATGAGCAGTTCTTC CASRRGYNEQFF
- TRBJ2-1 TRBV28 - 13 TGTGCCAGCAGACTAGGGACCTACAATGAGCAGTTCTTC CASRLGTYNEQFF
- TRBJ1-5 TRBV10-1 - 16 TGCGCCAGCAGCCCATCCGAACCGTATAGCAATCAGCCCCAGCATTTT CASSPSEPYSNQPQHF
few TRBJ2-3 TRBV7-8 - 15 TGTGCCAGCAGCCCGAGGCGGGGCAGCACAGATACGCAGTATTTT CASSPRRGSTDTQYF
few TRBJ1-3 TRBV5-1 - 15 TGCGCCAGCAGCTTGGGCTCCGGCTCTGGAAACACCATATATTTT CASSLGSGSGNTIYF
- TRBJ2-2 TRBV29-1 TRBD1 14 TGCAGCGTGAACAGGGGCCTAAACACCGGGGAGCTGTTTTTT CSVNRGLNTGELFF
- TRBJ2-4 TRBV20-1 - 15 TGCAGTGCTGGAGGGGTAACGGGAGAGGAAAACATTCAGTACTTC CSAGGVTGEENIQYF
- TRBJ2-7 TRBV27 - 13 TGTGCCAGCAGCCCGAGATGGGGAGACGAGCAGTACTTC CASSPRWGDEQYF
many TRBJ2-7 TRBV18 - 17 TGTGCCAGCTCACCTCCAAGGGCCGGAGCCCATATCTACGAGCAGTACTTC CASSPPRAGAHIYEQYF
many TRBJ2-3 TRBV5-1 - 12 TGCGCCAGCAGCTTGGAAGCAGATACGCAGTATTTT CASSLEADTQYF
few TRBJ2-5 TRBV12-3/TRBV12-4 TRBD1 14 TGTGCCAGCAGTTCCCCGGGACAGGGAGAGACCCAGTACTTC CASSSPGQGETQYF
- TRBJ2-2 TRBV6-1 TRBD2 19 TGTGCCAGTAGTCGACTAGCGGGGGCCACCCTCGCGAACACCGGGGAGCTGTTTTTT CASSRLAGATLANTGELFF
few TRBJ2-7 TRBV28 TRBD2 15 TGTGCCAGCAGTAGTAGCGGGAGAGGCTCCTACGAGCAGTACTTC CASSSSGRGSYEQYF
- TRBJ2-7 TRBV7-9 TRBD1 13 TGTGCCAGCAGCGGGACAGAAATCTACGAGCAGTACTTC CASSGTEIYEQYF
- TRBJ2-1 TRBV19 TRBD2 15 TGTGCCAGTAGTATGGGGGGGATCGGGTACAATGAGCAGTTCTTC CASSMGGIGYNEQFF
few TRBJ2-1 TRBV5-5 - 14 TGTGCCAGCAGCGGCAGGATCGATCGCAATGAGCAGTTCTTC CASSGRIDRNEQFF
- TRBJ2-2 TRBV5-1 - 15 TGCGCCAGCAGCCCTGGGCCAGGCGGTTCCGGGGAGCTGTTTTTT CASSPGPGGSGELFF
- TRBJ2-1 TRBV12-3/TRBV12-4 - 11 TGTGCCAGCAGTTCCCGACGGTTCATGTCCTTC CASSSRRFMSF
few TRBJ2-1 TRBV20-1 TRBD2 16 TGCAGTGCTAGAGTCAGACTAGCGGGTTCCTACAATGAGCAGTTCTTC CSARVRLAGSYNEQFF
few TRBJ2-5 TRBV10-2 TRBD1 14 TGCGCCACGGGACAGGGCCTGTACCAAGAGACCCAGTACTTC CATGQGLYQETQYF
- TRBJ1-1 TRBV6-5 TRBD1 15 TGTGCCAGCAGGAGGACAGGGCAGGTGAACACTGAAGCTTTCTTT CASRRTGQVNTEAFF
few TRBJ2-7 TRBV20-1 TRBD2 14 TGCAGTGCCGGAACGGCGCGGGAGGGCTACGAGCAGTACTTC CSAGTAREGYEQYF
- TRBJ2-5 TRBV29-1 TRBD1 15 TGCAGCGTTGAAGATCAGCAGGGGGCAGGGGAGACCCAGTACTTC CSVEDQQGAGETQYF
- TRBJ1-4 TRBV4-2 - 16 TGTGCCAGCAGCCAAGATCCCTCGACAGCTGTAGAAAAACTGTTTTTT CASSQDPSTAVEKLFF
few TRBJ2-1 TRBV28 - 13 TGTGCCAGCGTGGGACGGCCTCTGGGGGAGCAGTTCTTC CASVGRPLGEQFF
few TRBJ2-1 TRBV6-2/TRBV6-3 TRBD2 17 TGTGCCAGCAGTTACGGGGCTAGCGGGAGGGCCTTCAATGAGCAGTTCTTC CASSYGASGRAFNEQFF
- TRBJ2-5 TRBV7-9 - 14 TGTGCCAGCAGCTCCCGCAGGGTGGGGGAGACCCAGTACTTC CASSSRRVGETQYF